This T cell receptor beta chain was captured by sequencing in a study of response to subunit inactivated influenza vaccine. Each CDR3 protein is one row after TCRdb ran MiXCR on the RT-PCR reads. The sample includes some 540,000 distinct CDR3 sequences, roughly a quarter of them seen just once. Notes on the study in general: Authors suggested seasonal influenza vaccinations each recruit few new T cells.

On this clonotype: Antigen unknown.

These data are also associated with another study on T cells expressing NK-cell markers. That work contributes: UMI-tagged 5'RACE template switching yielded the TCR beta cDNA. Dominant NKG2C+ clonotype frequencies of about 1.0-8% of CD8+ T cells were measured in over five donors. What remained unclear was the HCMV specificity of expanded NKG2C+ T cell clones.

The TCR originated in a man aged 45-65 years who received an inactivated influenza vaccine. The source was CD4+ T cells sorted from PBMCs, collected 12 days after vaccination.

CDR3 nucleotide sequence: TGTGCCAGCAGTTACTCGAGCAGGCCCAACACTGAAGCTTTCTTT. Encoded protein: CASSYSSRPNTEAFF. The V and J genes are TRBV6-5 and TRBJ1-1, with D hard to call. Germline V lookup: CDR1 MNHEY, CDR2 SVGAGI. The CDR3 contains 15 residues. Trimming took 0 bases from V and 2 from J, leaving 10 bases between them.